Listed here is a single TCR beta chain. Noted treatment: some 19 received Ad26.COV2.S at low or high dose, single or two shots; about 5 received placebo; per-sample allocation not given. Day 63 after the first vaccine or placebo injection was the time point for sampling. This sample was taken from a study of Ad26.COV2.S vaccination and SARS-CoV-2 variants. The table came from immunoSEQ multiplex PCR; TCRdb's copy has only in-frame clones and leaves some out. Of roughly 700,000 clones listed, roughly 90% are singletons. V shed 0 bases and J shed 3 bases, with 9 bases lying between them. CDR1 and CDR2 from the germline V gene are SGHDT and YYEEEE. The CDR3 contains 14 residues.

This TCR was sampled from a person between 18 and 65 years old who received the Ad26.COV2.S COVID-19 vaccine or a placebo. V gene TRBV5-6 combines with J gene TRBJ2-5, with D perhaps matching TRBD1 (5 bases). Sample: peripheral blood, taken in a trial of Ad26.COV2.S vaccine versus placebo. This CDR3 reads CASSLDRREETQYF. The CDR3 DNA reads as TGTGCCAGCAGCTTGGACAGGCGAGAAGAGACCCAGTACTTC.